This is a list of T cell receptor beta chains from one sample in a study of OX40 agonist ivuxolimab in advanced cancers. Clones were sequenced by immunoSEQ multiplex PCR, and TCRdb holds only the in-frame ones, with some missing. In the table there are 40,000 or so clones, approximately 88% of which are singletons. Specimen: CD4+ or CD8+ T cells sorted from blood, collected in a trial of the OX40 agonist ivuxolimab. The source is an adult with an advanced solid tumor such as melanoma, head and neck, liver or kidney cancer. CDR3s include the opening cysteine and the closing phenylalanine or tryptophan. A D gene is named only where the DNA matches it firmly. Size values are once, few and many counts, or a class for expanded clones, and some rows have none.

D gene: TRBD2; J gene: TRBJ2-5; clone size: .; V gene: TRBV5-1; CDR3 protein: CASMNLAGGEHQETQYF; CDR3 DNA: TGCGCCAGCATGAATCTAGCGGGGGGCGAGCACCAAGAGACCCAGTACTTC
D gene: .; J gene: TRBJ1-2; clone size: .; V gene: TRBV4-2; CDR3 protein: CASSSQGASYGYTF; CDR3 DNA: TGTGCCAGCAGCTCCCAGGGAGCCTCATATGGCTACACCTTC
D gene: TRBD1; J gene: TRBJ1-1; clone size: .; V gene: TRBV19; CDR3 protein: CASSIRGRNTEAFF; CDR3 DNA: TGTGCCAGTAGTATAAGGGGGCGGAACACTGAAGCTTTCTTT
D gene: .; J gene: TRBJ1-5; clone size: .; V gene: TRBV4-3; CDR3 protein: CASSQDLWGDQPQHF; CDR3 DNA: TGCGCCAGCAGCCAAGATCTATGGGGGGATCAGCCCCAGCATTTT
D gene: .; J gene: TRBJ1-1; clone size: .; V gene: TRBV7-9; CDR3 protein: CASSLALQGAEAFF; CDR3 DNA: TGTGCCAGCAGCTTAGCGCTCCAGGGAGCTGAAGCTTTCTTT
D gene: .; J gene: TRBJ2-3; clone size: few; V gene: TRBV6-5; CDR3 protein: CASRHRGADTDTQYF; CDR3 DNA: TGTGCCAGCAGGCACCGGGGGGCGGACACAGATACGCAGTATTTT
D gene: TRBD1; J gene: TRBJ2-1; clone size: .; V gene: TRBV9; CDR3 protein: CASSTRDRAYEQFF; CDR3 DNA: TGTGCCAGCAGCACCCGGGACAGGGCTTATGAGCAGTTCTTC
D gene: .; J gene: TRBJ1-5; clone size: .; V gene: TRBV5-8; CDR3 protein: CASSLGDTGEQPQHF; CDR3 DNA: TGTGCCAGCAGCTTGGGGGACACCGGGGAGCAGCCCCAGCATTTT
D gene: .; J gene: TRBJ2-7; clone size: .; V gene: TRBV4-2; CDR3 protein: CASSQDLGREQYF; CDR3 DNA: TGTGCCAGCAGCCAAGATTTGGGGCGCGAGCAGTACTTC
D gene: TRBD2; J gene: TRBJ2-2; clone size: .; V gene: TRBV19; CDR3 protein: CASKGLAGATTGELFF; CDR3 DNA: TGTGCCAGCAAGGGACTAGCGGGGGCCACCACCGGGGAGCTGTTTTTT
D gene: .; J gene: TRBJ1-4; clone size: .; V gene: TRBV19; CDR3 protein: CASSPARGEKLFF; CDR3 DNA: TGTGCCAGTAGCCCGGCCCGGGGAGAAAAACTGTTTTTT
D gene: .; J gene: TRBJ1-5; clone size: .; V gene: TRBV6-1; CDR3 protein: CASSEGVGAQPQHF; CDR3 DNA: TGTGCCAGCAGTGAAGGAGTCGGGGCTCAGCCCCAGCATTTT
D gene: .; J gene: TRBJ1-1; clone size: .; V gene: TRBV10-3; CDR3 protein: CAIGSTREGTEAFF; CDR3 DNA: TGTGCCATCGGCAGTACCAGGGAGGGCACTGAAGCTTTCTTT
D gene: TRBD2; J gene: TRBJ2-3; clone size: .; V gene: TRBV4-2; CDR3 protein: CASSQVLAGDPEVQYF; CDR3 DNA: TGTGCCAGCAGCCAAGTACTAGCGGGGGACCCGGAAGTGCAGTATTTT
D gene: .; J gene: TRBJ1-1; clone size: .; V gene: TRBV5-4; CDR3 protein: CASNMDKNTEAFF; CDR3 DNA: TGTGCCAGCAACATGGACAAGAACACTGAAGCTTTCTTT
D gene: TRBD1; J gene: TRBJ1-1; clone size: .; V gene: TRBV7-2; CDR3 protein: CASSPGGSGTEAFF; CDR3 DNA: TGTGCCAGCAGCCCAGGGGGCTCGGGCACTGAAGCTTTCTTT
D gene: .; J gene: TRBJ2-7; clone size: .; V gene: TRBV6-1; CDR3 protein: CASSEWFEQYF; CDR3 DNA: TGTGCCAGCAGTGAATGGTTTGAGCAGTACTTC
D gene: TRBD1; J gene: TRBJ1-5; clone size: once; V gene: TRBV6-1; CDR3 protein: CASTQTGGNQPQHF; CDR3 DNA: TGTGCCAGCACCCAGACAGGGGGCAATCAGCCCCAGCATTTT
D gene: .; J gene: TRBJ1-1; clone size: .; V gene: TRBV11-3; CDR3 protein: CASSFSGVNTEAFF; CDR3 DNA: TGTGCCAGCAGCTTTTCGGGGGTGAACACTGAAGCTTTCTTT
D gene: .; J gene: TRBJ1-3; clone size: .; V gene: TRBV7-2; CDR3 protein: CASSLIVSGNTIYF; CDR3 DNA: TGTGCCAGCAGCTTAATAGTCTCTGGAAACACCATATATTTT
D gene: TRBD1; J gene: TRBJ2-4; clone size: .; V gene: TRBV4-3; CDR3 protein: CASSQSQTGDIQYF; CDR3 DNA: TGCGCCAGCAGCCAATCCCAAACAGGGGACATTCAGTACTTC
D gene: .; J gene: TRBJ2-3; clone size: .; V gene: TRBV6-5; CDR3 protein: CASSAGDGTDTQYF; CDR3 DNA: TGTGCCAGCAGTGCCGGGGACGGAACAGATACGCAGTATTTT
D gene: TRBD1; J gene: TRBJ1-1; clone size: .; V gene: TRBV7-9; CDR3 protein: CASSLDRGPNTEAFF; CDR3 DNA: TGTGCCAGCAGCCTGGACAGGGGCCCCAACACTGAAGCTTTCTTT
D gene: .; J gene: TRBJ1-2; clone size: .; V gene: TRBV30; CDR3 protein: CAWSVKSGTRARVRYGYTF; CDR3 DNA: TGTGCCTGGAGTGTAAAATCCGGGACCAGGGCTCGGGTTAGGTATGGCTACACCTTC
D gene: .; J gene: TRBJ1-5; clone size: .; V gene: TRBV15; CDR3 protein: CATSADLGDDQPQHF; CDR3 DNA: TGTGCCACCAGCGCCGATCTAGGGGATGATCAGCCCCAGCATTTT
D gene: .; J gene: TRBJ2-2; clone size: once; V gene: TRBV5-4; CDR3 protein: CASSLGQGRGNTGELFF; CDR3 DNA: TGTGCCAGCAGCTTGGGGCAGGGCAGGGGAAACACCGGGGAGCTGTTTTTT
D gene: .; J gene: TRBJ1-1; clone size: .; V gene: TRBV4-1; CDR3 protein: CASSQESWGQEAFF; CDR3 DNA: TGCGCCAGCAGCCAAGAAAGTTGGGGGCAGGAGGCTTTCTTT
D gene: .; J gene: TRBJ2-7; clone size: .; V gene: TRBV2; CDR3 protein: CASSEQPYEQYF; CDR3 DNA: TGTGCCAGCAGTGAACAGCCTTACGAGCAGTACTTC
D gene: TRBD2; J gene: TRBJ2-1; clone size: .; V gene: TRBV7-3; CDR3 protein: CASSLTGLDNEQFF; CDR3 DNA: TGTGCCAGCAGCTTAACGGGACTAGACAATGAGCAGTTCTTC
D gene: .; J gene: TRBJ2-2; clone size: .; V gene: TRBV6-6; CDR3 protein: CASSSEGGNTGELFF; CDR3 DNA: TGTGCCAGCAGTTCCGAGGGGGGGAACACCGGGGAGCTGTTTTTT
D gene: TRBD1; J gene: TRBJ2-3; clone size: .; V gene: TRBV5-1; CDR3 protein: CASSPGQGVIPDTQYF; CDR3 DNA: TGCGCCAGCAGCCCGGGACAGGGCGTGATTCCAGATACGCAGTATTTT
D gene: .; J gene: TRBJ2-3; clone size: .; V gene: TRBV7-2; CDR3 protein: CASSLVLGADTQYF; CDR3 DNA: TGTGCCAGCAGCTTAGTTCTAGGGGCGGATACGCAGTATTTT
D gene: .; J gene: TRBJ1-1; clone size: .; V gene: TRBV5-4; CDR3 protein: CASSLAGGAEAFF; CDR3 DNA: TGTGCCAGCAGCTTGGCGGGGGGTGCTGAAGCTTTCTTT
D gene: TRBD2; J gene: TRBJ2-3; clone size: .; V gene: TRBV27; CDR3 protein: CASSLWGTSGDTQYF; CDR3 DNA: TGTGCCAGCAGTTTATGGGGGACTAGCGGGGATACGCAGTATTTT
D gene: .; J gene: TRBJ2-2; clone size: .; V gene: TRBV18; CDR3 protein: CASSPERVRNTGELFF; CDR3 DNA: TGTGCCAGCTCACCGGAGCGGGTTAGAAACACCGGGGAGCTGTTTTTT
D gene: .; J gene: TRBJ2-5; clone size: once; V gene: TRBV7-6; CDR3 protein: CASSQIGGTETQYF; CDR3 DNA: TGTGCCAGCAGCCAGATCGGGGGTACAGAGACCCAGTACTTC
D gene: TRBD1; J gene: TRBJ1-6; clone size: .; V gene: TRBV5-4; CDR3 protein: CASSGDFDRGTPLHF; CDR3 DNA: TGTGCCAGCAGTGGGGATTTCGACAGGGGGACACCCCTCCACTTT
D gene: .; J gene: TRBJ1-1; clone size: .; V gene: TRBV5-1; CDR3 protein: CASSFHTGTYLMNTEAFF; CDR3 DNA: TGCGCCAGCAGCTTTCATACAGGGACCTACCTTATGAACACTGAAGCTTTCTTT
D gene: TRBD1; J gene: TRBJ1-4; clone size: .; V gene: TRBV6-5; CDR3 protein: CASSRDRVDEKLFF; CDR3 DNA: TGTGCCAGCAGTCGGGACAGGGTGGATGAAAAACTGTTTTTT
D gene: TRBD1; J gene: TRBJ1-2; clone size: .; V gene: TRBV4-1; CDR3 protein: CASSHPGQGVYGYTF; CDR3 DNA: TGCGCCAGCAGCCATCCGGGACAGGGGGTGTATGGCTACACCTTC
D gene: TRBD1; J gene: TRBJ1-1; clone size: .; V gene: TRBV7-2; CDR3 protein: CASSWKGQGVSEAFF; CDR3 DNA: TGTGCCAGCAGCTGGAAAGGACAGGGAGTATCTGAAGCTTTCTTT
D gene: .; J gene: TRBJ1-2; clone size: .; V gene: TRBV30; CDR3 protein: CAYLWGGSQDGYTF; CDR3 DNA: TGTGCCTACCTCTGGGGGGGGTCGCAGGATGGCTACACCTTC
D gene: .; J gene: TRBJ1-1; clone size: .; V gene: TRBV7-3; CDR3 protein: CASSLTSRNTEAFF; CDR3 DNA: TGTGCCAGCAGCTTAACGAGCAGGAACACTGAAGCTTTCTTT
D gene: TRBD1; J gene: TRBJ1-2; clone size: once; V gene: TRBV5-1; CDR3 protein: CASSLEGQEPYGYTF; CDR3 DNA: TGCGCCAGCAGCTTGGAGGGACAGGAACCCTATGGCTACACCTTC
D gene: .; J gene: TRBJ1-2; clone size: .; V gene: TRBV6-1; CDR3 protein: CASSDRGNYGYTF; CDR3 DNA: TGTGCCAGCAGTGACAGGGGAAACTATGGCTACACCTTC
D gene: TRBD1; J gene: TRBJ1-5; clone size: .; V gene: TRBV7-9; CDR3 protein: CASSLTGDQPQHF; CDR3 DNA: TGTGCCAGCAGTTTAACAGGGGACCAGCCCCAGCATTTT
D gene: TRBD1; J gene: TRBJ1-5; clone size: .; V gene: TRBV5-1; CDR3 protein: CASSLGSVDRVGQPQHF; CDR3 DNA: TGCGCCAGCAGCTTGGGATCCGTGGACAGGGTTGGTCAGCCCCAGCATTTT
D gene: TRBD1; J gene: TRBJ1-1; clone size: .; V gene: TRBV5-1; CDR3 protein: CASSSDRGLLTEAFF; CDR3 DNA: TGCGCCAGCAGCTCCGACAGGGGTTTGTTAACTGAAGCTTTCTTT
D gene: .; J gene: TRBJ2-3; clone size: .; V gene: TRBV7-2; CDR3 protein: CASSQGRGSSTDTQYF; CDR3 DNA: TGTGCCAGCAGCCAGGGGCGGGGGTCTAGCACAGATACGCAGTATTTT
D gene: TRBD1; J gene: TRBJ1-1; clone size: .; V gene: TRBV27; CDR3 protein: CASSLGRGYTEAFF; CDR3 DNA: TGTGCCAGCAGTTTAGGCAGGGGGTATACTGAAGCTTTCTTT
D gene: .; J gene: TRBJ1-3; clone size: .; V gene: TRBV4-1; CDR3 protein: CASSQGSSRGNTIYF; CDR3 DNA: TGCGCCAGCAGCCAAGGGTCCTCGAGGGGAAACACCATATATTTT
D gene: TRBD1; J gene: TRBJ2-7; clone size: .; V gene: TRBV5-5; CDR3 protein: CASSLIGQGDDEQYF; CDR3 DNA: TGTGCCAGCAGCCTAATCGGACAGGGAGACGACGAGCAGTACTTC
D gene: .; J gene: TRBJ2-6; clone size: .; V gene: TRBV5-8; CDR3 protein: CASTLGGVEGANVLTF; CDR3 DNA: TGTGCCAGCACCCTTGGAGGGGTGGAAGGGGCCAACGTCCTGACTTTC